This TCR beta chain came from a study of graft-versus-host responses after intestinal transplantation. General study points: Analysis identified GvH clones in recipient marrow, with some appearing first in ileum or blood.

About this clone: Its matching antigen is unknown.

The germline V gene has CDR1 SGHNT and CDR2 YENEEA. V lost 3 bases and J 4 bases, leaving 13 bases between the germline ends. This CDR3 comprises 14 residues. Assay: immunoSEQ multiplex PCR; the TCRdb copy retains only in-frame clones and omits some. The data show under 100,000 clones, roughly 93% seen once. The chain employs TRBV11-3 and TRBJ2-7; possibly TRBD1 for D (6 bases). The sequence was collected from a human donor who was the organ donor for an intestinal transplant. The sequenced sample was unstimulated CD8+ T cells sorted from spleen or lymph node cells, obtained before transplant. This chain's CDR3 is CASSFYRDKYEQYF. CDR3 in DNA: TGTGCCAGCAGCTTTTATCGGGACAAATACGAGCAGTACTTC.